This record covers a single T cell receptor (beta chain). The data were obtained in a study of blood T cell repertoires in COVID-19. The length of the CDR3 is 17 residues. The ends were cut back, 4 bases at V and 2 bases at J, with 20 bases in the middle. CDR1 and CDR2 from the germline V gene are LNHDA and SQIVND (reference sequence). TCRdb keeps only in-frame clones here, not all; method: immunoSEQ multiplex PCR. The top ten clones hold about 10% of a sample with roughly 200,000 clones, 75% to 90% of them seen once. The rearrangement uses TRBV19 and TRBJ1-2; no definite D call. The sample consisted of PBMCs or T cells enriched from blood (not recorded which). The clonotype comes from a middle-aged man who had recovered from COVID-19. CDR3 DNA sequence: TGTGCCAGTAGTAGGAGAGCCATCGGGGAGTCGAACTATGGCTACACCTTC. Translation gives CASSRRAIGESNYGYTF.